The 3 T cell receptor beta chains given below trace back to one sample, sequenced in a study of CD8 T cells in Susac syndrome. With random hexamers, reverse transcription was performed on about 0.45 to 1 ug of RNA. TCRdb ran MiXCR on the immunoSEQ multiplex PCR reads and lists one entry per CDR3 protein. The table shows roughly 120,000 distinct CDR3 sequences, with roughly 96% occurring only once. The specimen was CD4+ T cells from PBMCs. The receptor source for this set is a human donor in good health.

In DNA, the CDR3 is TGTGCCAGCAGCCGGGGGACAGGATTGAATTCACCCCTCCACTTT. Encoded protein: CASSRGTGLNSPLHF. The chain employs TRBV4-2 and TRBJ1-6; 8 bases map to TRBD1. Germline V gene lookup returns CDR1 LGHNA and CDR2 YNFKEQ. V dropped 4 bases and J dropped 7; count of bases not matched to a gene: 6. The CDR3 is made up of 15 amino acids.

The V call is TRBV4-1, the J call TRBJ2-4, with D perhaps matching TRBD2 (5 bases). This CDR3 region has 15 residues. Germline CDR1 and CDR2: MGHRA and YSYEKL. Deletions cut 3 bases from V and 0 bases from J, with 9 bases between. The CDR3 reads CASSQIGLAKNIQYF. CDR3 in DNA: TGCGCCAGCAGCCAGATAGGACTAGCCAAAAACATTCAGTACTTC.

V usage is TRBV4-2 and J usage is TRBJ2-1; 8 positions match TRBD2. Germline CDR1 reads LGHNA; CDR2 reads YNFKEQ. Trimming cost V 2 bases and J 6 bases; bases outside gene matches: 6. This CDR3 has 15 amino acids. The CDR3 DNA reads TGTGCCAGCAGCCAATTAAGCGGGAGCCCCAATGAGCAGTTCTTC. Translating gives CASSQLSGSPNEQFF.